A single sample is the source of the 9 T cell receptor beta chains below, sequenced in a study of T cells in Graves' hyperthyroidism and ophthalmopathy. The CDR3 regions of TCR beta were amplified from RNA transcripts. First-round RT-PCR of the TCR CDR3 relied on the HTBI primer set. Via MiXCR, TCRdb re-called the multiplex PCR reads, giving one row per CDR3 protein. Among hundreds of thousands of distinct CDR3 sequences listed, roughly 40% were seen once. Input material: blood. The receptors were sampled from a man younger than 30 with Graves' hyperthyroidism.

In this sample, this clonotype turned up many times. The chain is built from TRBV7-9 and TRBJ1-1, with D possibly being TRBD1 (6 bases). CDR3 length: 13 residues. From germline, CDR1 is SEHNR and CDR2 FQNEAQ (reference sequence). Trimming took off 3 bases at V and 5 bases at J, with 10 bases between the two ends. CDR3 residues: CASSFGTLTEAFF. The CDR3 DNA reads as TGTGCCAGCAGCTTTGGGACACTTACTGAAGCTTTCTTT.

The table lists this clonotype with a few counts. V usage is TRBV5-1 and J usage is TRBJ2-7; 9 bases are a match to TRBD1. Trimming removed 3 bases from V and 3 bases from J; junction bases left unmatched: 7. The CDR3 is 15 residues long. Germline lookup yields CDR1 SGHRS and CDR2 YFSETQ. The CDR3 spells CASSSVPGQGYEQYF. The DNA of the CDR3 is TGCGCCAGCAGCTCTGTACCGGGACAGGGCTACGAGCAGTACTTC. Variable domain in full (rest from reference TRBV5-1 and TRBJ2-7): KAGVTQTPRYLIKTRGQQVTLSCSPISGHRSVSWYQQTPGQGLQFLFEYFSETQRNKGNFPGRFSGRQFSNSRSEMNVSTLELGDSALYLCASSSVPGQGYEQYFGPGTRLTVT.

With respect to this clonotype: It may be a read error: a sequence one base away is much more abundant. The rearrangement links TRBV11-1 to TRBJ2-7; TRBD1 is a possible D gene (6 bases). There are 13 residues in the CDR3. Germline V CDR1 and CDR2: SGHAT, FQDESV (reference sequence). CDR3 bases: TGTACCAGCAGCCCGGGACACCCCTACGAGCAGTACTTC. Translation gives CTSSPGHPYEQYF.

This chain uses TRBV7-9 with TRBJ1-5; D gene unclear. Trimming shortened V by 1 base and J by 3 bases, and 16 bases separated the two germline ends. Per the germline V gene, CDR1 is SEHNR and CDR2 is FQNEAQ (reference sequence). This CDR3 comprises 17 residues. As DNA, the CDR3 is TGTGCCAGCAGCTTAGAATGTTATGAGATCGCCAATCAGCCCCAGCATTTT. This codes for CASSLECYEIANQPQHF.

This chain uses TRBV7-9 with TRBJ1-1; a possible D gene is TRBD1 (5 bases). Trimming pared 5 bases from V and 7 bases from J, leaving 14 bases between. The CDR3 covers 13 residues. Per the germline V gene, CDR1 is SEHNR and CDR2 is FQNEAQ (reference sequence). CDR3 bases: TGTGCCAGCAGCCGGGACGTAAGCAATGAAGCTTTCTTT. This translates into CASSRDVSNEAFF. Filled out from reference TRBV7-9 and TRBJ1-1, the complete variable domain reads DTGVSQNPRHKITKRGQNVTFRCDPISEHNRLYWYRQTLGQGPEFLTYFQNEAQLEKSRLLSDRFSAERPKGSFSTLEIQRTEQGDSAMYLCASSRDVSNEAFFGQGTRLTVV.

This clonotype is a singleton in its sample. Germline and junction disagree at one end, which may indicate a read error. J is TRBJ2-2 and V is TRBV7-6; TRBD1 matches at 12 bases. This CDR3 spans 17 amino acids. CDR1 is SGHVS, CDR2 FNYEAQ, per germline. DNA for the CDR3: TGCGCCAGCAGCTCATCCGCCGGGACAGGGGGCCCCGGGGAGCTGTTTTTT. This sequence encodes CASSSSAGTGGPGELFF.

The V and J genes are TRBV29-1 and TRBJ1-6, with D possibly TRBD1 on 5 matching bases. V gave up 0 bases and J gave up 1 base, with 16 bases separating them. The CDR3 length is 18 residues. CDR1 is SQVTM, CDR2 ANQGSEA, per germline. The CDR3 nucleotides are TGCAGCGTTGAAGATGGAGACAGACTTCGATCCTATAATTCACCCCTCCACTTT. The encoded protein is CSVEDGDRLRSYNSPLHF.

This clonotype was counted many times. This chain connects TRBV19 to TRBJ2-5, with D perhaps matching TRBD2 (6 bases). The CDR3 runs to 13 residues. V lost 0 bases, J lost 4 bases, and 6 bases lay in between. Per the germline V gene, CDR1 is LNHDA and CDR2 is SQIVND (reference sequence). The chain's CDR3 is CASSIERGETQYF. The CDR3 DNA follows: TGTGCCAGTAGTATAGAGCGGGGAGAGACCCAGTACTTC. The whole variable domain, filled in from reference TRBV19 and TRBJ2-5, reads DGGITQSPKYLFRKEGQNVTLSCEQNLNHDAMYWYRQDPGQGLRLIYYSQIVNDFQKGDIAEGYSVSREKKESFPLTVTSAQKNPTAFYLCASSIERGETQYFGPGTRLLVL.

V is TRBV9 and J is TRBJ2-5; possible D gene TRBD2, 5 bases. V gave up 4 bases and J gave up 5 bases, with 15 bases separating them. Germline V gene data show CDR1 as SGDLS and CDR2 as YYNGEE. The length of the CDR3 is 14 residues. CDR3 coding DNA: TGTGCCAGCAGCACCCTCGGCGGGTGGGAGACCCAGTACTTC. As protein: CASSTLGGWETQYF.